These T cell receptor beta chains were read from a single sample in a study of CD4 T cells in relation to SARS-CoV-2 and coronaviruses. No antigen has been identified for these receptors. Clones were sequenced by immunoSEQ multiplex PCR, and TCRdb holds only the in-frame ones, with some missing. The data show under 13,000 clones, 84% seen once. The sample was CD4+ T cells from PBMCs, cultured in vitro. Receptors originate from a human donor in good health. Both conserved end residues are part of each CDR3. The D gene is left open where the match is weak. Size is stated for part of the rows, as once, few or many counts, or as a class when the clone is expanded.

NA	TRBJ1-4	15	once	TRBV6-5	TGTGCCAGCAGTTACTCTGGAACGGATAATGAAAAACTGTTTTTT	CASSYSGTDNEKLFF
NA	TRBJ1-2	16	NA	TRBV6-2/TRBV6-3	TGTGCCAGCAGTTACTCGTTTTCGCTCACAGGGAATGGCTACACCTTC	CASSYSFSLTGNGYTF
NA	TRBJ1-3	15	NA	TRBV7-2	TGTGCCAGCAGCACCTCAGGGTTATGGGGAAACACCATATATTTT	CASSTSGLWGNTIYF
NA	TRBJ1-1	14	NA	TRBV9	TGTGCCAGCAGCTTCACAGGTTCGAACACTGAAGCTTTCTTT	CASSFTGSNTEAFF
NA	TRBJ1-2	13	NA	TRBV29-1	TGCAGCGTCCAGCCTCCTTACGGCTATGGCTACACCTTC	CSVQPPYGYGYTF
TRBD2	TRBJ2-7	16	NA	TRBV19	TGTGCCAGTAGTGATTCCCCAGGGACTAGCGACTTCGTGCAGTACTTC	CASSDSPGTSDFVQYF
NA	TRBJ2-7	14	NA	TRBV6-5	TGTGCCAGCAATGGAGGGGTCGGCTCCTACGAGCAGTACTTC	CASNGGVGSYEQYF
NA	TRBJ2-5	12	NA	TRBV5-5	TGTGCCAGCAAACAGGTACAAGAGACCCAGTACTTC	CASKQVQETQYF
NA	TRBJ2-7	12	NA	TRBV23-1	TGCGCCAGCAGTCTTGGGGGGAGGCGGCAGTACTTC	CASSLGGRRQYF
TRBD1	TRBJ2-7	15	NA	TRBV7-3	TGTGCCAGCAGTCTATCCGAGGGGGCCTCCTACGAGCAGTACTTC	CASSLSEGASYEQYF
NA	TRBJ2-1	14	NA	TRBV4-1	TGCGCCAGCAGCCAAGTCTTCCGGGACAATGAGCAGTTCTTC	CASSQVFRDNEQFF
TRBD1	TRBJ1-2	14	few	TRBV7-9	TGTGCCAGCAGCCCAGAATGGACAGGATATGGCTACACCTTC	CASSPEWTGYGYTF
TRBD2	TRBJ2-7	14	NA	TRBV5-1	TGCGCCAGCAGCTTGGCCGGGACTAGTAACGAGCAGTACTTC	CASSLAGTSNEQYF
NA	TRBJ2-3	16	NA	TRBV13	TGTGCCAGCAGCTCGCAGGGCGCTTCCATAACAGATACGCAGTATTTT	CASSSQGASITDTQYF
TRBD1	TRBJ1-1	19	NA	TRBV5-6	TGTGCCAGCAGCTTGGTAGGGGCCCGTCGACGGGGACAGGGGACTGAAGCTTTCTTT	CASSLVGARRRGQGTEAFF
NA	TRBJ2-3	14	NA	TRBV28	TGTGCCAGCAGCGAGAGGTCCGGTACAGATACGCAGTATTTT	CASSERSGTDTQYF
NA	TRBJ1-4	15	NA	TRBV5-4	TGTGCCAGCAGCCCCTCAACAGGGTTAAACGAAAAACTGTTTTTT	CASSPSTGLNEKLFF
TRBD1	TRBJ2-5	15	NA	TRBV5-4	TGTGCCAGCATGCGGACAGGGGGGGCCCAAGAGACCCAGTACTTC	CASMRTGGAQETQYF
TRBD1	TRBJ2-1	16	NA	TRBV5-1	TGCGCCAGCAGCTTGGGGGGGGACAGGCAAAACAATGAGCAGTTCTTC	CASSLGGDRQNNEQFF
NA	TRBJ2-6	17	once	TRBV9	TGTGCCAGCAGCGTAGTTGACGGAGGGTTTGGGGCCAACGTCCTGACTTTC	CASSVVDGGFGANVLTF
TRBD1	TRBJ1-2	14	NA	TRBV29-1	TGCAGCGTTGAAGTGGGACAGGGGATTTACGGCTACACCTTC	CSVEVGQGIYGYTF
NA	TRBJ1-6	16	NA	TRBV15	TGTGCCACCAGCAGAGAAGGGAGGGGATCGGATTCACCCCTCCACTTT	CATSREGRGSDSPLHF
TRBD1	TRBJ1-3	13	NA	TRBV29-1	TGCAGCGTCGGGACAGGGGTCGGAAACACCATATATTTT	CSVGTGVGNTIYF
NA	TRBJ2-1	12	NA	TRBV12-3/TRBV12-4	TGTGCCAGCAGTTTGAGGGACAATGAGCAGTTCTTC	CASSLRDNEQFF
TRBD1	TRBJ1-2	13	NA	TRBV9	TGTGCCAGCACGACAGGGGTTAACTATGGCTACACCTTC	CASTTGVNYGYTF
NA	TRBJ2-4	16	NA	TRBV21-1	TGTGCCAGCAGCAAGTCCCGGGGGGCGACCAAAAACATTCAGTACTTC	CASSKSRGATKNIQYF
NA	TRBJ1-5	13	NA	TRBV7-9	TGTGCCAGCAGCCCCCGGAAGGGTCAGCCCCAGCATTTT	CASSPRKGQPQHF